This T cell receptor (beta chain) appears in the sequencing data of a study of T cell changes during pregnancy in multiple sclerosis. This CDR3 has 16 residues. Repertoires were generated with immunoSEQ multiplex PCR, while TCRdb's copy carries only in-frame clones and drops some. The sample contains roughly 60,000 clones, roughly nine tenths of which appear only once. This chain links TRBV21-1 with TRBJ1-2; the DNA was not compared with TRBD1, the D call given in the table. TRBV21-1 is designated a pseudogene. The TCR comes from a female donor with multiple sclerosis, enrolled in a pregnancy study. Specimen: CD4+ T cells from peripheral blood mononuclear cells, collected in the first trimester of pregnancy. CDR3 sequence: CASSKGEQAANYGYTF. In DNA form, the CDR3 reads TGTGCCAGCAGCAAAGGGGAACAGGCGGCTAACTATGGCTACACCTTC.